This is a list of T cell receptor beta chains from one sample in a study of blood T cells in healthy people across ages. TCRdb called the 5' RACE reads again in MiXCR, with one record for every CDR3 protein. Here the sample spans 850,000 to 1,000,000 distinct CDR3 sequences, roughly 52% being singletons. The sequenced sample consisted of blood. The source is a man younger than 40 in good health. The CDR3 runs from the conserved cysteine through the conserved F or W.

V	CDR3
TRBV6-2/TRBV6-3	CASSYPDRGLNTEAFF
TRBV5-1	CASSLQTGSYEQYF
TRBV6-5	CASSYFYGDEQYF
TRBV6-2/TRBV6-3	CASSRSGVDTGELFF
TRBV5-6	CASGHFGYEQYF
TRBV4-3	CASSPAVAGFHEQYF
TRBV4-2	CASSQEAAPELYEQYF
TRBV7-9	CASSFRAMITDTQYF
TRBV4-2	CASSQDQIGRDEQYF
TRBV6-2/TRBV6-3	CASRPTGTGITEQYF
TRBV29-1	CSVRKGSRGEQYF
TRBV9	CASSVGPDTQYF
TRBV2	CASTVVKQETQYF
TRBV2	CASSTGRAGANVLTF
TRBV6-2/TRBV6-3	CASRMPGQGNYEQYF
TRBV11-2	CASSLTSGRETQYF
TRBV12-3/TRBV12-4	CASSSYKAGTLYF
TRBV6-2/TRBV6-3	CASSREGLRTDTQYF
TRBV20-1	CSAHPGGNSPLHF
TRBV27	CASSLTGWNQPQHF